The 18 T cell receptor beta chains given below trace back to one sample, sequenced in a study of tumor and adjacent non-tumor tissue in lung cancer. RNA was extracted from bulk tissue without any cell sorting. Three rounds of nested PCR, following a modified ARM-PCR protocol, produced the TCRbeta library. TCRdb itself ran the multiplex PCR reads through MiXCR, one entry per CDR3 protein. The sample lists around 200,000 distinct CDR3 sequences, approximately 74% occurring once. The sequenced sample consisted of lung tumor tissue. Receptor source: a man aged 55 to 70 with non-small cell lung cancer.

This clonotype was observed a few times. Mismatch with germline at one junction end may stem from a read error. The V and J genes are TRBV4-1 and TRBJ2-1; TRBD2 matches 9 bases. The germline CDR1 and CDR2 sequences are MGHRA and YSYEKL. This CDR3 contains 14 residues. The CDR3 loop reads CASSQGLADNERFF. The CDR3 bases are TGCGCCAGCAGCCAAGGACTAGCGGACAATGAGCGGTTCTTC.

In DNA form, the CDR3 reads TGCAGCGTTCAGGGGGGGGGCAATCAGCCCCAGCATTTT. This encodes CSVQGGGNQPQHF. The genes are TRBV29-1 and TRBJ1-5, with TRBD1 identical over 7 bases. J was trimmed by 2 bases and V by 5 bases; bases with no gene match: 3. CDR3 length equals 13 residues. From germline, CDR1 is SQVTM and CDR2 ANQGSEA.

Turning to this clonotype: This may be a read error, as it is one base from a much larger clone. CDR3 sequence (DNA): TGTGCCAGCAGTTGCCTACAGGGTTCCACTGAAGCTTTCTTT. This sequence encodes CASSCLQGSTEAFF. The chain uses TRBV6-5 and TRBJ1-1; D is perhaps TRBD1 (6 bases). Germline values: CDR1 MNHEY, CDR2 SVGAGI. This CDR3 has 14 residues. V was shortened by 4 bases and J by 4 bases, with 13 bases between the two germline ends.

As regards this clonotype: A single base separates this from a much larger clone, so it may be a read error. V usage is TRBV20-1 and J usage is TRBJ2-3; a weak D match, TRBD2 (7 bases). The CDR3 consists of 12 residues. Germline V CDR1 and CDR2: DFQATT, SNEGSKA (reference sequence). CDR3 nucleotide sequence: TGCAGTGCGCGCAAAGGGGGGGATATGCAGTATTTT. This translates into CSARKGGDMQYF.

About this clonotype itself: Just one base apart from a much larger clone, this may be a read error. In DNA, the CDR3 is TGCAGCGTTGAAGATGCGCGTGTTGCAAACACCATATATTTT. Its protein product is CSVEDARVANTIYF. This sequence joins TRBV29-1 and TRBJ1-3, with D uncertain. CDR3 length: 14 amino acids. Trimming pared 0 bases from V and 6 bases from J, leaving 12 bases between. Germline V lookup: CDR1 SQVTM, CDR2 ANQGSEA.

This clonotype was seen many times. The rearrangement joins TRBV5-5 to TRBJ2-5, with 12 bases aligning to TRBD2. Trimming removed 4 bases from V and 2 bases from J; junction bases left unmatched: 9. The CDR3 is 17 amino acids. Germline V gives CDR1 SGHKS, CDR2 YYEKEE (reference sequence). The CDR3 DNA reads as TGTGCCAGCAGCGCTAGCGGGGGGGCCTTTCTGCAAGAGACCCAGTACTTC. It yields the protein CASSASGGAFLQETQYF.

This rearrangement joins TRBV20-1 to TRBJ1-1, with unresolved D. The CDR3 runs to 14 residues. In germline, CDR1 is DFQATT, CDR2 SNEGSKA (reference sequence). V shed 0 bases and J shed 0 bases, with 8 bases lying between them. The CDR3 is CSARDLSVNTEAFF. CDR3 bases: TGCAGTGCTAGAGACCTCTCCGTGAACACTGAAGCTTTCTTT.

Comment on this clonotype: The junction shows a germline mismatch at one end, possibly a read error. The V and J genes are TRBV5-6 and TRBJ1-6; TRBD1 matches at 8 bases. The CDR3 contains 16 residues. Germline V gene lookup returns CDR1 SGHDT and CDR2 YYEEEE. The CDR3 DNA follows: TGTGCCAGCAGCGGAGACAGGGGACGGTATAATTTACCCCTCCACTTT. This gives the protein CASSGDRGRYNLPLHF.

As regards this clonotype: One end of the junction is discordant with germline, which a read error may explain. The V and J genes are TRBV5-1 and TRBJ1-2; D unclear. Germline lookup yields CDR1 SGHRS and CDR2 YFSETQ. The CDR3 extends over 14 amino acids. CDR3 DNA sequence: TGCGCCAACAGCTTTAGGAATGCTAACTATGGCTACACCTTC. Translating it yields CANSFRNANYGYTF.

Concerning this clonotype itself: Just one base apart from a much larger clone, this may be a read error. J is TRBJ2-1 and V is TRBV6-1, with 8 bases that match TRBD2. Germline V gene data show CDR1 as MNHNS and CDR2 as SASEGT. This CDR3 is built from 15 residues. CDR3 loop: CAISEGAGVPGEQFF. The CDR3, as DNA: TGTGCCATCAGTGAAGGAGCGGGAGTGCCAGGAGAGCAGTTCTTC.

As for this clonotype: The conserved closing phenylalanine or tryptophan is absent in this CDR3, likely reflecting a read error. The rearrangement joins TRBV6-6 to TRBJ2-4, with unresolved D. Germline V lookup: CDR1 MNHNY, CDR2 SVGAGI (reference sequence). This CDR3 is 17 amino acids long. CDR3 sequence: CASKAFGSTEAKNIQYL. CDR3 coding DNA: TGTGCTAGCAAGGCGTTCGGGTCCACCGAGGCCAAAAACATTCAGTACTTA.

As concerns this clonotype: An end of the junction does not agree with germline; a read error may underlie this. This rearrangement joins TRBV5-5 to TRBJ1-1, with TRBD1 matching over 7 bases. CDR3 length: 16 residues. Germline lookup yields CDR1 SGHKS and CDR2 YYEKEE (reference sequence). CDR3 nucleotides: TGTGTCAGCAGTCACGACGGATTGGACAGGAACATTGAAGCTTTCTTT. It yields the protein CVSSHDGLDRNIEAFF.

As to this clonotype: One end of the junction does not line up with germline, which may come from a read error. The chain recombines TRBV20-1 with TRBJ1-1, with D unclear. CDR1 and CDR2 (germline): DFQATT, SNEGSKA (reference sequence). The CDR3 covers 18 residues. The CDR3 sequence is CSVRDPGNPKLTNIEAFF. CDR3 coding DNA: TGCAGTGTTAGAGACCCCGGGAACCCGAAACTTACGAACATTGAAGCTTTCTTT.

The chain has TRBV12-3 or TRBV12-4 and TRBJ1-1, with D possibly matching TRBD1 (6 bases). CDR3 length equals 14 residues. Deletions cut 6 bases from V and 4 bases from J, with 15 bases between. As DNA, the CDR3 is TGTGCCAGCAGCGTCAACAGGGTGAGCACTGAAGCTTTCTTT. It is translated as CASSVNRVSTEAFF.

About this clonotype: Possible read error: a much larger clone is one base away. The conserved phenylalanine or tryptophan normally closing the CDR3 is absent here, so this likely arose from a read error. CDR3 protein: CATSEGRDITQFL. CDR3 sequence (DNA): TGTGCCACCAGTGAGGGACGGGACATAACGCAGTTCCTC. V is TRBV24-1 and J is TRBJ2-1, with D perhaps TRBD1 (6 bases). The CDR3 is 13 amino acids. V lost 4 bases and J lost 12, with 15 bases in between. The V gene's germline CDR1 is KGHDR and CDR2 SFDVKD.

This chain links TRBV5-1 with TRBJ1-5; maybe TRBD1 (5 bases). The CDR3 runs to 16 residues. The germline V gene has CDR1 SGHRS and CDR2 YFSETQ. V was pared by 4 bases and J by 0 bases, with 14 bases between. CDR3 sequence (DNA): TGCGCCAGCAGCGTGGGGACGGGAAATAGCAATCAGCCCCAGCATTTT. Translating it yields CASSVGTGNSNQPQHF.

A note on this clonotype: The junction and the germline gene differ at one end; a read error may be behind it. V and J are TRBV11-2 and TRBJ2-1, with 11 bases fitting TRBD2. Germline CDR1 reads SGHAT; CDR2 reads FQNNGV. CDR3 size: 16 residues. In DNA form, the CDR3 reads TGTGCCAGCAGGTTAGCGGGGGGGCGTGCTGTAAATGAGCAGTCCTTC. It translates to CASRLAGGRAVNEQSF.

The V call is TRBV5-6, the J call TRBJ2-3, with TRBD2 matching 7 bases. The V gene's germline CDR1 is SGHDT and CDR2 YYEEEE. CDR3 length: 17 amino acids. With 0 bases clipped from V and 6 bases from J, the junction kept 13 bases outside the gene matches. DNA for the CDR3: TGTGCCAGCAGCTTGGGACTAGCAAGTCTTTTTCACGATACGCAGTATTTT. As protein: CASSLGLASLFHDTQYF.